This T cell receptor beta chain was identified during a study of blood T cell repertoires in COVID-19. Trimming removed 7 bases from V and 7 bases from J; junction bases left unmatched: 6. Per the germline V gene, CDR1 is SQVTM and CDR2 is ANQGSEA. The CDR3 totals 11 residues. Data came from immunoSEQ multiplex PCR; TCRdb stores just in-frame clones and leaves some out. The table shows about 130,000 clones, with approximately 85% occurring only once. This clone was detected only once. The specimen was peripheral blood. The origin of this receptor is a man younger than 40 with COVID-19, enrolled during active disease. The genes are TRBV29-1 and TRBJ1-2, with 7 bases that match TRBD1. The CDR3 sequence: CSDWDSGGYTF. CDR3 sequence (DNA): TGCAGCGACTGGGACAGCGGTGGCTACACCTTC.